This record covers a single TCR beta chain. Looked up from germline, CDR1 is MNHEY and CDR2 is SVGAGI. CDR3 length equals 14 residues. Trimming removed 6 bases from V and 1 base from J, with 12 bases in between. The data were taken from a study of blood T cell repertoires in COVID-19. Study context: Acute and convalescent COVID-19 specimens originated in the United States, Italy and Spain.

Libraries were prepared by immunoSEQ multiplex PCR; TCRdb keeps only in-frame clonotypes and omits some of them. The sample includes 200,000 to 250,000 clones, less than 85% of them seen just once. Material for sequencing was peripheral blood. The sequence derives from an elderly woman with acute or convalescent COVID-19. The V and J genes are TRBV6-5 and TRBJ1-1; D unresolved. This CDR3 reads CASRFDTRNTEAFF. In DNA form, the CDR3 reads TGTGCCAGCAGGTTCGACACTCGGAACACTGAAGCTTTCTTT.